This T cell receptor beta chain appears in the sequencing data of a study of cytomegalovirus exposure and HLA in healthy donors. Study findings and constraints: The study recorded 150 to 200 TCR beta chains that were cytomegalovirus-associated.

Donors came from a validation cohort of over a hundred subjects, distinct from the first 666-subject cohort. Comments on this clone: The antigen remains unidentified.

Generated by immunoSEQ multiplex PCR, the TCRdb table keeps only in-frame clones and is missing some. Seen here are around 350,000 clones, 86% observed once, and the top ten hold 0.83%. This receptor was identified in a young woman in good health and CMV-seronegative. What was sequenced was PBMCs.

The CDR3 is CATSASNTEAFF. CDR3 DNA sequence: TGTGCCACCAGCGCCAGTAACACTGAAGCTTTCTTT. The chain links TRBV15 to TRBJ1-1, with D hard to call. CDR3 size: 12 residues. Looked up from germline, CDR1 is LNHNV and CDR2 is YYDKDF (reference sequence). Trimming pared 5 bases from V and 2 bases from J, leaving 6 bases between.